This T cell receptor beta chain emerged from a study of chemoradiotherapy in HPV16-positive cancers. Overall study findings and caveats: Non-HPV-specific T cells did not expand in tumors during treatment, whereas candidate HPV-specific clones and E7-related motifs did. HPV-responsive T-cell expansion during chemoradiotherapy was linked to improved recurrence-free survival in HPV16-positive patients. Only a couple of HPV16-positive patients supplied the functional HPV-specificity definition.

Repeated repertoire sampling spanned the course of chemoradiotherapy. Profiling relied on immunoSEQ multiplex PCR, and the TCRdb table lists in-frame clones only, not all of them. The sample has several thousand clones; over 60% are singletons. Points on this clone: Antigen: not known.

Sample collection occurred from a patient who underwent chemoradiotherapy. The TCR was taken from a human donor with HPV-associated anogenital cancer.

The chain's CDR3 is CASSRGTDTQYF. CDR3 nucleotide sequence: TGTGCCAGCAGCCGGGGCACAGATACGCAGTATTTT. V is TRBV6-5 and J is TRBJ2-3, with D uncertain. Trimming removed 6 bases at V and 1 base at J, with 5 bases between. The CDR3 has 12 residues. CDR1 MNHEY and CDR2 SVGAGI come from the germline V gene.